The subject of this entry is one T cell receptor (beta chain). The antigen remains unidentified. Individuals having autoimmune disease history or systemic immunosuppression were not enrolled. This specimen belongs to a study of OX40 agonist ivuxolimab in advanced cancers. General study points: CD8+ T cells showed, on average, more clonal expansion than CD4+ cells.

Only in-frame clones appear in the TCRdb table, and some are missing; sequencing was by immunoSEQ multiplex PCR. This sample has 60,000 to 100,000 clones; 85% to 95% occur once, and the top ten carry about 11%. The sequences come from CD4+ or CD8+ T cells sorted from blood, collected in a trial of the OX40 agonist ivuxolimab. This TCR was sampled from an adult with an advanced solid tumor such as melanoma, head and neck, liver or kidney cancer.

The CDR3 coding sequence is TGTGCCAGCAGCCCGGGGGGGACCAACACTGAAGCTTTCTTT. The encoded protein is CASSPGGTNTEAFF. The V gene is TRBV7-6, the J gene TRBJ1-1; D is possibly TRBD1 (5 bases). Trimming took 5 bases from V and 2 from J, leaving 12 bases between them. Germline loops: CDR1 SGHVS, CDR2 FNYEAQ. This CDR3 has 14 amino acids.